This record concerns one T cell receptor beta chain sequence. Only in-frame clones appear in the TCRdb table, and some are missing; sequencing was by immunoSEQ multiplex PCR. The sample holds 200,000 to 250,000 clones; around 83% are singletons and the top ten take approximately 5%. The source of the sample is a study of blood T cell repertoires in COVID-19. The V segment lost 3 bases and the J segment 10 bases; nucleotides outside the gene matches: 16. This CDR3 is 19 amino acids long. Looked up from germline, CDR1 is MDHEN and CDR2 is SYDVKM. V and J are TRBV28 and TRBJ2-1; 15 bases map to TRBD2. Input material: peripheral blood. This receptor was obtained from a woman in her seventies with COVID-19, enrolled during active disease. CDR3 loop: CASSLTRPSSGLAGGEQFF. The CDR3 DNA is TGTGCCAGCAGTTTGACGAGACCGTCGTCTGGACTAGCGGGAGGGGAGCAGTTCTTC.